Listed below are T cell receptor beta chains from one sample, sequenced in a study of cytomegalovirus exposure and HLA in healthy donors. Assay used: immunoSEQ multiplex PCR; TCRdb lists only in-frame clones, some missing. The sample has over 90,000 clones; about 94% are singletons. Sequenced: PBMCs. The receptor set was obtained from a woman between 18 and 29 years old in good health and CMV-seronegative. Each CDR3 is given with its conserved first and last residue. D genes are given only for firm matches. A row's size may be missing; if present it is once, few, many or a size class.

v_gene	j_gene	abundance	d_gene	CDR3aa	CDR3nt
TRBV5-4	TRBJ2-5	NA	TRBD1	CASSFPGQGAETQYF	TGTGCCAGCAGCTTTCCCGGACAGGGGGCAGAGACCCAGTACTTC
TRBV14	TRBJ2-2	NA	TRBD1	CASTRNRGPITGELFF	TGTGCCAGCACTCGCAACAGGGGTCCCATCACCGGGGAGCTGTTTTTT
TRBV5-6	TRBJ2-5	NA	TRBD2	CASSLTGLVGETQYF	TGTGCCAGCAGCTTGACGGGACTAGTGGGCGAGACCCAGTACTTC
TRBV7-8	TRBJ2-2	NA	TRBD1	CASSLHPRQGNTGELFF	TGTGCCAGCAGCTTACACCCGAGACAGGGAAACACCGGGGAGCTGTTTTTT
TRBV18	TRBJ2-5	NA	NA	CASSPPGGLETQYF	TGTGCCAGCTCACCCCCCGGGGGGCTAGAGACCCAGTACTTC
TRBV5-1	TRBJ1-5	NA	TRBD1	CASSPGQSNQPQHF	TGCGCCAGCAGCCCGGGACAGAGCAATCAGCCCCAGCATTTT
TRBV27	TRBJ1-2	NA	NA	CASSPGMGGNYGYTF	TGTGCCAGCAGTCCCGGAATGGGGGGTAACTATGGCTACACCTTC
TRBV19	TRBJ1-2	NA	TRBD1	CASSMAGGDYGYTF	TGTGCCAGTAGTATGGCAGGGGGCGACTATGGCTACACCTTC
TRBV7-9	TRBJ2-3	once	NA	CASSLSLGGGREDTQYF	TGTGCCAGCAGCTTATCCCTCGGCGGGGGCCGGGAGGATACGCAGTATTTT
TRBV5-1	TRBJ2-7	NA	NA	CASSLVAGGSYEQYF	TGCGCCAGCAGCTTGGTCGCAGGGGGGTCCTACGAGCAGTACTTC
TRBV6-6	TRBJ2-5	NA	TRBD2	CASTPAGGETQYF	TGTGCCAGCACCCCCGCGGGGGGAGAGACCCAGTACTTC
TRBV28	TRBJ1-5	NA	NA	CASSLYPVPDRTTDQPQHF	TGTGCCAGCAGTTTATACCCCGTTCCGGACAGAACCACGGATCAGCCCCAGCATTTT
TRBV5-1	TRBJ2-7	NA	TRBD2	CASGTKVGEQYF	TGCGCCAGCGGGACTAAGGTGGGCGAGCAGTACTTC
TRBV19	TRBJ2-5	once	NA	CASSGTLQETQYF	TGTGCCAGTAGTGGGACATTGCAAGAGACCCAGTACTTC
TRBV5-5	TRBJ1-1	once	NA	CASSWQGRNTEAFF	TGTGCCAGCAGCTGGCAGGGGCGGAACACTGAAGCTTTCTTT
TRBV5-1	TRBJ1-1	NA	NA	CASSLELVTNTEAFF	TGCGCCAGCAGCTTGGAGCTCGTAACGAACACTGAAGCTTTCTTT
TRBV19	TRBJ2-1	NA	NA	CASSLLQGGFSYNEQFF	TGTGCCAGTAGCCTCCTACAGGGGGGGTTCTCCTACAATGAGCAGTTCTTC
TRBV4-1	TRBJ1-3	NA	NA	CASSRSTPRSGNTIYF	TGCGCCAGCAGCCGATCGACACCCCGCTCTGGAAACACCATATATTTT
TRBV7-9	TRBJ1-5	NA	TRBD1	CASSPVSGTAKDF	TGTGCCAGCAGCCCAGTCTCCGGGACAGCAAAGGATTTT
TRBV5-1	TRBJ2-2	once	NA	CASSTGAPGELFF	TGCGCCAGCAGCACTGGGGCCCCCGGGGAGCTGTTTTTT
TRBV19	TRBJ2-5	NA	TRBD2	CASSIHGTSGMETQYF	TGTGCCAGTAGTATCCACGGGACTAGCGGGATGGAGACCCAGTACTTC
TRBV6-1	TRBJ1-5	NA	NA	CASSERGTNQPQHF	TGTGCCAGCAGTGAAAGAGGGACTAATCAGCCCCAGCATTTT
TRBV10-2	TRBJ2-1	NA	NA	CASTQGISANEQFF	TGCGCCAGCACTCAGGGGATTTCGGCCAATGAGCAGTTCTTC
TRBV19	TRBJ2-2	once	NA	CASTPYTGELFF	TGTGCCAGTACCCCGTACACCGGGGAGCTGTTTTTT
TRBV7-2	TRBJ1-6	NA	NA	CASSPRLGSPLHF	TGTGCCAGCAGCCCACGACTCGGTTCACCCCTCCACTTT
TRBV7-4	TRBJ1-2	NA	TRBD1	CASSLRQGVDYGYTF	TGTGCCAGCAGCCTCCGACAGGGAGTAGACTATGGCTACACCTTC
TRBV2	TRBJ2-1	NA	TRBD1	CASSYDRAPYNEQFF	TGTGCCAGCAGTTATGACAGGGCACCTTACAATGAGCAGTTCTTC
TRBV5-1	TRBJ1-5	NA	NA	CASSEGQKNQPQHF	TGCGCCAGCAGCGAAGGACAGAAAAATCAGCCCCAGCATTTT
TRBV7-9	TRBJ1-5	NA	TRBD1	CASSLVQGDLYSNQPQHF	TGTGCCAGCAGCTTAGTACAGGGGGATCTCTATAGCAATCAGCCCCAGCATTTT
TRBV29-1	TRBJ1-1	NA	TRBD1	CSVGQGIHPGEAFF	TGCAGCGTTGGACAGGGGATTCACCCTGGTGAAGCTTTCTTT
TRBV27	TRBJ1-6	NA	NA	CASSPRTDYNSPLHF	TGTGCCAGCAGTCCACGGACAGACTATAATTCACCCCTCCACTTT
TRBV30	TRBJ1-5	NA	NA	CAWSRAYNQPQHF	TGTGCCTGGAGCAGGGCCTACAATCAGCCCCAGCATTTT